The sequence of this T cell receptor (beta chain) was determined in a study of CD8+CD57+ T cells in acquired aplastic anemia. The study's findings and limits: Common to patients and controls were twenty-nine CD8+ CDR3 sequences.

This CDR3 is built from 15 residues. The V gene's germline CDR1 is KGHDR and CDR2 SFDVKD. The V segment lost 3 bases and the J segment 1 base; nucleotides outside the gene matches: 3. TCR beta VDJ and CDR3 profiling used genomic DNA as template. One entry per CDR3 protein results from TCRdb running MiXCR on the reads. The sample has approximately 120,000 distinct CDR3 sequences; 30% to 45% are singletons. Sequencing involved patients with CD8+CD57+ cell expansion previously shown by flow cytometry. About this clonotype itself: Its antigen remains unknown.

This TCR derives from a human donor with aplastic anemia. This rearrangement joins TRBV24-1 to TRBJ1-1, with 8 bases matching TRBD1. Sequencing input: sorted CD4+, CD8+, or CD8+CD57+ T cells (not recorded which) from PBMCs. In DNA, the CDR3 is TGTGCCACCAGTGATCCCGGGACAGGGAACACTGAAGCTTTCTTT. Translation gives CATSDPGTGNTEAFF.